This is a list of T cell receptor beta chains from one sample in a study of cytomegalovirus exposure and HLA in healthy donors. The protocol was immunoSEQ multiplex PCR, while the TCRdb copy is restricted to in-frame clones and leaves out a portion. The repertoire holds about 160,000 clones, with 80% as singletons. The sequencing input was PBMCs. Source of these receptors: a male donor in good health and CMV-seropositive. Both conserved end residues are part of each CDR3. D genes are given only for firm matches. Size is omitted from some rows. Given values are once, few, many or a class for expanded clones.

size: -
J: TRBJ2-7
V: TRBV29-1
D: -
DNA: TGCAGCGTTGAGTTTGGAGGCAGGGGCTCTCAAGAGCAGTACTTC
CDR3: CSVEFGGRGSQEQYF

size: once
J: TRBJ2-2
V: TRBV6-5
D: TRBD2
DNA: TGTGCCAGCAGACGGACTAGCGGGGACACCGGGGAGCTGTTTTTT
CDR3: CASRRTSGDTGELFF

size: once
J: TRBJ2-2
V: TRBV11-1
D: TRBD1
DNA: TGTGCCAGCAGGACAGGGTCCGGGGAGCTGTTTTTT
CDR3: CASRTGSGELFF

size: -
J: TRBJ2-1
V: TRBV5-1
D: TRBD1
DNA: TGCGCCAGCTACACCCCAGGGGGCGGCTACAATGAGCAGTTCTTC
CDR3: CASYTPGGGYNEQFF

size: -
J: TRBJ2-3
V: TRBV6-5
D: -
DNA: TGTGCCAGCACAGGGGGAGGAGGCACAGATACGCAGTATTTT
CDR3: CASTGGGGTDTQYF

size: -
J: TRBJ1-3
V: TRBV14
D: -
DNA: TGTGCCAGCAGCCAATTTCCACAGGGTTCTGGAAACACCATATATTTT
CDR3: CASSQFPQGSGNTIYF

size: -
J: TRBJ1-4
V: TRBV29-1
D: -
DNA: TGCAGCGTTTACACAGGGTCAACTAATGAAAAACTGTTTTTT
CDR3: CSVYTGSTNEKLFF

size: -
J: TRBJ2-3
V: TRBV28
D: TRBD1
DNA: TGTGCCAGCAGTCCGGGACAGGGGAAATCGTGGTGGTGGGGCACAGATACGCAGTATTTT
CDR3: CASSPGQGKSWWWGTDTQYF

size: few
J: TRBJ2-7
V: TRBV2
D: TRBD1
DNA: TGTGCCAGCAGTTCGGGACAGACCGGCTTCTTGGAGTACTTC
CDR3: CASSSGQTGFLEYF

size: -
J: TRBJ2-5
V: TRBV5-4
D: -
DNA: TGTGCCAGCAGACCTAACAGGTACCCTCAAGAGACCCAGTACTTC
CDR3: CASRPNRYPQETQYF

size: -
J: TRBJ2-7
V: TRBV27
D: TRBD2
DNA: TGTGCCAGCAGTTTTGGGACTAGCGGAAACTACGAGCAGTACTTC
CDR3: CASSFGTSGNYEQYF

size: -
J: TRBJ2-7
V: TRBV6-6
D: TRBD1
DNA: TGTGCCAGCAGCATAAGGGGGCTAGTCCACGAGCAGTACTTC
CDR3: CASSIRGLVHEQYF

size: -
J: TRBJ2-7
V: TRBV27
D: -
DNA: TGTGCCAGCAGTATGGAAGAGGGCTACGAGCAGTACTTC
CDR3: CASSMEEGYEQYF

size: few
J: TRBJ1-2
V: TRBV10-2
D: -
DNA: TGCGCCAGCAGTGATGGGGCTCCTTTAGGTGGCTACACCTTC
CDR3: CASSDGAPLGGYTF

size: -
J: TRBJ2-7
V: TRBV7-9
D: -
DNA: TGTGCCAGCAGGAGGTTCGGGACACAGGATAGCTCCTACGAGCAGTACTTC
CDR3: CASRRFGTQDSSYEQYF

size: once
J: TRBJ1-2
V: TRBV7-2
D: -
DNA: TGTGCCAGCAGCTTAGTAGGGGCATCGACGGGCTACACCTTC
CDR3: CASSLVGASTGYTF

size: few
J: TRBJ2-7
V: TRBV29-1
D: -
DNA: TGCAGCGTTCGAGCCCTCTCCGAGCAGTACTTC
CDR3: CSVRALSEQYF

size: -
J: TRBJ2-4
V: TRBV7-9
D: -
DNA: TGTTCCAGCAGCCCCGCCGGCGGGCGGGGTAAAAACATTCAGTACTTC
CDR3: CSSSPAGGRGKNIQYF

size: few
J: TRBJ2-2
V: TRBV7-7
D: TRBD1
DNA: TGTGCTAGCAGCTTGGGACAGGGGGCAGTCGGGGAGCTGTTTTTT
CDR3: CASSLGQGAVGELFF

size: -
J: TRBJ2-7
V: TRBV4-3
D: -
DNA: TGCGCCAGCAGCCAAGAAACCGGGACACCTTACGAGCAGTACTTC
CDR3: CASSQETGTPYEQYF

size: -
J: TRBJ2-7
V: TRBV4-1
D: -
DNA: TGCGCCAGCAGCCAAACAGGGATCGAGCAGTACTTC
CDR3: CASSQTGIEQYF

size: -
J: TRBJ1-2
V: TRBV7-6
D: TRBD1
DNA: TGTGCCAGCAGCTTAGGACAGGGATCGAGCTACACCTTC
CDR3: CASSLGQGSSYTF

size: -
J: TRBJ2-3
V: TRBV27
D: TRBD2
DNA: TGTGCCAGCAGTGTCTTTCTAGCGGGAGGGCCCAGGAATACGCAGTATTTT
CDR3: CASSVFLAGGPRNTQYF

size: -
J: TRBJ2-3
V: TRBV7-9
D: TRBD1
DNA: TGTGCCAGCACCGCCGGGACAGGGAGCACAGATACGCAGTATTTT
CDR3: CASTAGTGSTDTQYF

size: -
J: TRBJ1-2
V: TRBV28
D: -
DNA: TGTGCCAGCATAAACAGGGACTATGGCTACACCTTC
CDR3: CASINRDYGYTF

size: -
J: TRBJ2-1
V: TRBV14
D: -
DNA: TGTGCCAGCCTACCAGGGGGCGGGAGGGCTGAGCAGTTCTTC
CDR3: CASLPGGGRAEQFF

size: -
J: TRBJ2-7
V: TRBV4-3
D: -
DNA: TGCGCCAGCAGCCAAGATCGGGCGGGCTACGAGCAGTACTTC
CDR3: CASSQDRAGYEQYF

size: -
J: TRBJ1-1
V: TRBV29-1
D: -
DNA: TGCAGCGTCCGCTTGGACAGTTTGAACACTGAAGCTTTCTTT
CDR3: CSVRLDSLNTEAFF

size: -
J: TRBJ1-2
V: TRBV27
D: -
DNA: TGTGCCAGCAGATTTGGGGGCCCCGGGTGGGCATCCTATGGCTACACCTTC
CDR3: CASRFGGPGWASYGYTF

size: -
J: TRBJ1-5
V: TRBV2
D: -
DNA: TGTGCCAGCGTTGGGCAGGCCAATCAGCCCCAGCATTTT
CDR3: CASVGQANQPQHF

size: -
J: TRBJ2-7
V: TRBV7-9
D: -
DNA: TGTGCCAGCAGCCCAACTGAAGGGGCCCTTTACGAGCAGTACTTC
CDR3: CASSPTEGALYEQYF

size: -
J: TRBJ1-4
V: TRBV5-5
D: TRBD1
DNA: TGTGCCAGCAGCCGACCGGGACAGGGGAATGAAAAACTGTTTTTT
CDR3: CASSRPGQGNEKLFF

size: -
J: TRBJ1-5
V: TRBV28
D: TRBD1
DNA: TGTGCCAGCGGGCCAGGGACAGGGTGGGGTCCTGACAATCAGCCCCAGCATTTT
CDR3: CASGPGTGWGPDNQPQHF

size: -
J: TRBJ2-7
V: TRBV10-3
D: -
DNA: TGTGCCATCAGTGAGTCCGTTATTCGAGGATACGAGCAGTACTTC
CDR3: CAISESVIRGYEQYF

size: few
J: TRBJ1-3
V: TRBV7-8
D: -
DNA: TGTGCCAGCAGCTTCGGAGACTCTGGAAACACCATATATTTT
CDR3: CASSFGDSGNTIYF

size: -
J: TRBJ2-1
V: TRBV30
D: -
DNA: TGTGCCTGGACAGTTTACAATGAGCAGTTCTTC
CDR3: CAWTVYNEQFF

size: -
J: TRBJ2-2
V: TRBV18
D: -
DNA: TGTGCCAGCTCGCTTTCAGATATCTCGAACACCGGGGAGCTGTTTTTT
CDR3: CASSLSDISNTGELFF